Shown below are 31 T cell receptor beta chains from a single sample sequenced in a study of radiotherapy plus CTLA-4 blockade in lung cancer. The method was immunoSEQ multiplex PCR; TCRdb's version includes in-frame clones alone and lacks a portion of them. The sample contains about 51,000 clones, 77% of which appear only once. Sequenced here: peripheral blood, sampled from a patient treated with radiotherapy plus ipilimumab. Receptor source: a human donor with non-small cell lung cancer whose response to radiotherapy plus ipilimumab could not be evaluated.

The J gene is TRBJ2-7, the V gene TRBV4-3; D is uncertain. V lost 0 bases and J lost 2, with 8 bases in between. The CDR3 contains 14 residues. Germline-derived CDR1 and CDR2 are LGHNA and YSLEER. Here the CDR3 reads CASSQDLHTYEQYF. The DNA for the CDR3 is TGCGCCAGCAGCCAAGATTTACACACCTACGAGCAGTACTTC.

The gene calls are TRBV19 and TRBJ2-5; TRBD2 agrees at 9 bases. The CDR3 runs to 15 residues. The J segment lost 4 bases and the V segment lost 7 bases, leaving 10 bases of the junction unmatched. Looked up from germline, CDR1 is LNHDA and CDR2 is SQIVND (reference sequence). As DNA, the CDR3 is TGTGCCAGTACCCCAGGGCGGGGGGGCCGAGAGACCCAGTACTTC. The encoded protein is CASTPGRGGRETQYF.

This clone has just one count. The chain couples TRBV4-2 to TRBJ2-5; tentative D call: TRBD2 (6 bases). The CDR3 is made up of 16 amino acids. Germline V gene data show CDR1 as LGHNA and CDR2 as YNFKEQ. V was cut by 3 bases and J by 2 bases, with 16 bases left in between. The CDR3 here is CASSHLDGTLQETQYF. The CDR3 coding sequence is TGTGCCAGCAGCCACCTGGATGGGACTTTACAAGAGACCCAGTACTTC.

This clone was counted a single time. The genes are TRBV5-4 and TRBJ2-7; 10 bases are a match to TRBD2. With 0 bases clipped from V and 4 bases from J, the junction kept 13 bases outside the gene matches. The CDR3 totals 18 residues. Germline CDR1 SGHNT, CDR2 YYREEE (reference sequence). CDR3 sequence reads: CASSLGPSGSSTAYEQYF. The DNA for the CDR3 is TGTGCCAGCAGCTTGGGCCCTAGCGGGAGCTCTACGGCGTACGAGCAGTACTTC.

The chain employs TRBV28 and TRBJ1-5; 7 bases are shared with TRBD1. There are 14 residues in the CDR3. CDR1 MDHEN and CDR2 SYDVKM come from the germline V gene. Trimming removed 5 bases from V and 6 bases from J; junction bases left unmatched: 7. CDR3 region: CASSTGAHSQPQHF. The CDR3 DNA reads as TGTGCCAGCAGTACAGGGGCCCATTCTCAGCCCCAGCATTTT.

This clone turned up a few times. This CDR3 reads CSVERDYRRRETQYF. The CDR3 coding sequence is TGCAGCGTTGAGCGGGACTATCGGCGGAGGGAGACCCAGTACTTC. V gene TRBV29-1 combines with J gene TRBJ2-5; 7 nucleotides align to TRBD2. Germline assignment: CDR1 SQVTM and CDR2 ANQGSEA. The length of the CDR3 is 15 residues. With 3 bases clipped from V and 5 bases from J, the junction kept 12 bases outside the gene matches.

This chain joins TRBV7-2 and TRBJ2-1; D might be TRBD2 (5 bases). CDR3 size: 14 residues. CDR1 is SGHTA, CDR2 FQGNSA, per germline. Trimming removed 5 bases at V and 4 bases at J, with 12 bases between. DNA for the CDR3: TGTGCCAGCAGCCCCGCCCCGGGGTACAATGAGCAGTTCTTC. It codes for CASSPAPGYNEQFF.

This clone was detected a few times. V usage is TRBV28 and J usage is TRBJ1-5; 9 nucleotides agree with TRBD1. V dropped 6 bases and J dropped 4; count of bases not matched to a gene: 10. The CDR3 is 16 amino acids. Germline V gives CDR1 MDHEN, CDR2 SYDVKM. The CDR3: CASRIEQGARNQPQHF. In DNA, the CDR3 is TGTGCCAGCAGGATCGAACAGGGGGCGCGGAATCAGCCCCAGCATTTT.

The V and J genes are TRBV4-3 and TRBJ1-6, with 10 bases aligning to TRBD1. In germline, CDR1 is LGHNA, CDR2 YSLEER. V lost 4 bases and J lost 8; bases outside the gene matches: 2. The CDR3 covers 14 residues. The CDR3 is CASSPGTGDSPLHF. The CDR3 region has the DNA TGCGCCAGCAGCCCCGGGACAGGGGATTCACCCCTCCACTTT.

The CDR3 coding sequence is TGTGCCAGTAGGCCTCGCGGGCGAGGGGCCAACGTCCTGACTTTC. The encoded protein is CASRPRGRGANVLTF. The chain links TRBV19 to TRBJ2-6, with D tentatively TRBD2 (5 bases). V lost 6 bases and J lost 4, with 13 bases in between. This CDR3 has 15 amino acids. Per the germline V gene, CDR1 is LNHDA and CDR2 is SQIVND (reference sequence).

V gene TRBV7-9 combines with J gene TRBJ2-7, with D tentatively TRBD1 (6 bases). The length of the CDR3 is 16 residues. Trimming removed 6 bases from V and 5 bases from J, with 23 bases in between. The germline V gene encodes CDR1 SEHNR and CDR2 FQNEAQ (reference sequence). CDR3 loop: CASSSNFGTGQDEQYF. CDR3 in DNA: TGTGCCAGCAGTTCAAATTTTGGCACAGGGCAGGACGAGCAGTACTTC.

This CDR3 reads CAGTGNQVGTGELFF. CDR3 bases: TGTGCCGGAACCGGGAACCAAGTGGGCACCGGGGAGCTGTTTTTT. This chain connects TRBV6-1 to TRBJ2-2, with a weak D call TRBD2 (5 bases). The CDR3 sequence is 15 residues long. Germline assignment: CDR1 MNHNS and CDR2 SASEGT. V was pared by 11 bases and J by 4 bases, with 20 bases between.

The rearrangement links TRBV14 to TRBJ2-1, with D possibly matching TRBD1 (5 bases). From germline, CDR1 is SGHDN and CDR2 FVKESK. The CDR3 loop spans 15 amino acids. V lost 0 bases and J lost 7, with 13 bases in between. The CDR3 is CASSQDPQGRNEQFF. CDR3 DNA sequence: TGTGCCAGCAGCCAAGATCCCCAGGGAAGGAATGAGCAGTTCTTC.

This chain connects TRBV30 to TRBJ1-5; 9 bases are shared with TRBD1. In germline, CDR1 is GTSNPN, CDR2 SVGIG (reference sequence). The trim removed 4 bases at V and 1 base at J, leaving 8 bases unmatched. This CDR3 has 16 residues. The CDR3 DNA follows: TGTGCCTGGAATAGAATCGGGACAGGGAGCAATCAGCCCCAGCATTTT. It translates to CAWNRIGTGSNQPQHF.

This chain connects TRBV19 to TRBJ1-5, with 11 bases fitting TRBD1. The CDR3 sequence is 15 residues long. Germline trimming cut 6 bases from V and 6 bases from J; bases unmatched to any gene: 7. CDR1 is LNHDA and CDR2 is SQIVND in the germline V gene (reference sequence). This CDR3 reads CASSPGTGGTQPQHF. In nucleotides, the CDR3 is TGTGCCAGTAGCCCCGGGACAGGGGGGACTCAGCCCCAGCATTTT. The full variable domain, its missing parts supplied by reference TRBV19 and TRBJ1-5, is DGGITQSPKYLFRKEGQNVTLSCEQNLNHDAMYWYRQDPGQGLRLIYYSQIVNDFQKGDIAEGYSVSREKKESFPLTVTSAQKNPTAFYLCASSPGTGGTQPQHFGDGTRLSIL.

This clone was seen more than once but under ten times. This chain links TRBV7-3 with TRBJ1-1; 10 bases are shared with TRBD1. The CDR3 extends over 15 amino acids. Trimming cost V 4 bases and J 6 bases; bases outside gene matches: 8. CDR1 is SGHTA and CDR2 is FQGTGA in the germline V gene. The CDR3 sequence is CASSSRGQGSAEAFF. Written as DNA, the CDR3 is TGTGCCAGCAGCTCTAGGGGACAGGGGTCGGCTGAAGCTTTCTTT.

This rearrangement joins TRBV29-1 to TRBJ2-7, with D maybe TRBD2 (6 bases). The CDR3 spans 13 residues. The V and J ends lost 7 bases and 7 bases respectively, with 20 bases between them. The germline V gene encodes CDR1 SQVTM and CDR2 ANQGSEA. DNA for the CDR3: TGCAGCGCCGGGCCCCCGGGCGCGGGGGAGCAGTACTTC. It encodes CSAGPPGAGEQYF.

The chain carries TRBV6-4 and TRBJ2-1; 9 positions match TRBD2. Germline V gene data show CDR1 as MRHNA and CDR2 as SNTAGT. CDR3 length equals 17 residues. V lost 4 bases to trimming and J lost 3 bases; unmatched junction nucleotides: 10. The CDR3 DNA reads TGTGCCAGCAGTGTCCGGGGTAGCGGGAGTATCTACAATGAGCAGTTCTTC. Its translation: CASSVRGSGSIYNEQFF.

A few counts support this clone. The J gene is TRBJ2-1, the V gene TRBV7-8; D is perhaps TRBD2 (6 bases). The CDR3 runs 16 residues. V lost 2 bases and J 0 bases, leaving 11 bases between the germline ends. The germline gives CDR1 SGHVS, CDR2 FQNEAQ. CDR3 in DNA: TGTGCCAGCAGCTTATTGCGGAGGGTCTCCTACAATGAGCAGTTCTTC. This sequence encodes CASSLLRRVSYNEQFF.

This clone has just one count. The gene calls are TRBV9 and TRBJ2-5; D not resolved. CDR3 length: 13 amino acids. Per the germline V gene, CDR1 is SGDLS and CDR2 is YYNGEE. Trimming left V 4 bases short and J 5 bases short, with 12 bases between. The CDR3 region is CASSTFALETQYF. CDR3 coding DNA: TGTGCCAGCAGCACTTTTGCGTTGGAGACCCAGTACTTC.

The chain has TRBV15 and TRBJ2-1; D may be TRBD2 (6 bases). Germline CDR1 and CDR2: LNHNV and YYDKDF (reference sequence). The V and J ends lost 3 bases and 5 bases respectively, with 17 bases between them. CDR3 length: 16 residues. The CDR3 DNA reads as TGTGCCACCAGCAGGGCGGGGACTCCCGAGGACAATGAGCAGTTCTTC. It yields the protein CATSRAGTPEDNEQFF.

This clone occurred a few times. The chain is built from TRBV19 and TRBJ1-2; no reliable D call. CDR3 size: 15 residues. Trimming took 5 bases from V and 5 from J, leaving 18 bases between them. Germline assignment: CDR1 LNHDA and CDR2 SQIVND (reference sequence). In nucleotides, the CDR3 is TGTGCCAGTAGTTCCCTCGGGAGGGTTGCTTATGGCTACACCTTC. Protein sequence: CASSSLGRVAYGYTF.

V is TRBV11-2 and J is TRBJ2-5; no firm D call. Germline CDR1 is SGHAT and CDR2 is FQNNGV. This CDR3 has 13 amino acids. V was trimmed by 5 bases and J by 5 bases, leaving 12 bases between them. Here the CDR3 reads CASSRPPSETQYF. DNA for the CDR3: TGTGCCAGCAGCCGTCCCCCCTCGGAGACCCAGTACTTC.

This clone occurred once. This rearrangement joins TRBV4-3 to TRBJ2-7, with no clear D. Germline CDR1 reads LGHNA; CDR2 reads YSLEER. Trimming took off 1 base at V and 0 bases at J, with 7 bases between the two ends. This CDR3 comprises 14 residues. The CDR3 reads CASSQGRSSYEQYF. The DNA of the CDR3 is TGCGCCAGCAGCCAAGGGCGGAGCTCCTACGAGCAGTACTTC.

This chain links TRBV5-1 with TRBJ2-2; possibly TRBD2 for D (6 bases). V shed 2 bases and J shed 6 bases, with 20 bases lying between them. This CDR3 has 17 amino acids. Germline V lookup: CDR1 SGHRS, CDR2 YFSETQ. The CDR3 protein is CASSFLGGDATSGELFF. Written as DNA, the CDR3 is TGCGCCAGCAGCTTCCTCGGCGGGGACGCTACCTCCGGGGAGCTGTTTTTT.

V usage is TRBV7-9 and J usage is TRBJ2-5; perhaps TRBD2 as D (5 bases). Germline assignment: CDR1 SEHNR and CDR2 FQNEAQ (reference sequence). Trimming shortened V by 2 bases and J by 5 bases, and 15 bases separated the two germline ends. The CDR3 length is 15 residues. Written as DNA, the CDR3 is TGTGCCAGCAGCTTATATGACGCCACTAGGGAGACCCAGTACTTC. Translated, it gives CASSLYDATRETQYF.

V is TRBV29-1 and J is TRBJ2-1; tentatively, D is TRBD2 (6 bases). The CDR3 totals 12 residues. Looked up from germline, CDR1 is SQVTM and CDR2 is ANQGSEA. With 5 bases removed from V and 6 bases from J, the gap between germline ends came to 11 bases. CDR3 sequence reads: CSVQVGGNEQFF. The CDR3 nucleotides read TGCAGCGTTCAAGTCGGGGGCAATGAGCAGTTCTTC.

The chain combines TRBV9 with TRBJ2-5, with 7 nucleotides matching TRBD2. Unmatched junction bases numbered 9, after V lost 4 bases and J lost 0 bases. The CDR3 runs 16 residues. The V gene's germline CDR1 is SGDLS and CDR2 YYNGEE. The CDR3 coding sequence is TGTGCCAGCAGCCCCCAGGGAGGGATGTACCAAGAGACCCAGTACTTC. It translates to CASSPQGGMYQETQYF.

V is TRBV30 and J is TRBJ1-2, with 8 bases fitting TRBD1. The CDR3 runs to 13 residues. Germline V CDR1 and CDR2: GTSNPN, SVGIG (reference sequence). Trimming took 0 bases from V and 6 from J; bases not matched to a gene: 3. The CDR3 loop is CAWSVLTGDGYTF. The CDR3 DNA sequence: TGTGCCTGGAGTGTTTTGACAGGGGATGGCTACACCTTC.

The chain joins TRBV4-2 to TRBJ2-2; D not resolved. V dropped 3 bases and J dropped 0 bases, with 11 bases sitting between them. Germline V gene data show CDR1 as LGHNA and CDR2 as YNFKEQ. The CDR3 contains 16 residues. In DNA, the CDR3 is TGTGCCAGCAGCCAGCGCCCGTCACCGAACACCGGGGAGCTGTTTTTT. It yields the protein CASSQRPSPNTGELFF.

V is TRBV2 and J is TRBJ1-2; 7 bases line up with TRBD1. V lost 7 bases, J lost 4 bases, and 12 bases stayed unmatched. This CDR3 region has 15 residues. CDR1 and CDR2 (germline): SNHLY, FYNNEI. CDR3 loop: CASKRDRIVSYGYTF. Written as DNA, the CDR3 is TGTGCCAGCAAACGGGACAGAATTGTGAGCTATGGCTACACCTTC. The full variable domain, rest sourced from reference TRBV2 and TRBJ1-2, is EPEVTQTPSHQVTQMGQEVILRCVPISNHLYFYWYRQILGQKVEFLVSFYNNEISEKSEIFDDQFSVERPDGSNFTLKIRSTKLEDSAMYFCASKRDRIVSYGYTFGSGTRLTVV.